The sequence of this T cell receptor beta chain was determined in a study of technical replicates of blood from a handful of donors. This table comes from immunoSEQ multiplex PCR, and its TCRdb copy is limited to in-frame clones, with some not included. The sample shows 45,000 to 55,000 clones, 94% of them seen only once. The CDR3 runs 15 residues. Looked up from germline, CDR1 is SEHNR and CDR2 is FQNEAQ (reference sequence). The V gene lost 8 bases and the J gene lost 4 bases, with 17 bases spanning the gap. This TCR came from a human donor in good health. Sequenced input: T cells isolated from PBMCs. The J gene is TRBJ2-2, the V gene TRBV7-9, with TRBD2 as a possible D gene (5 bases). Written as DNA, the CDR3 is TGTGCCAGCGTCCCGCGAGGGCGCCCCACCGGGGAGCTGTTTTTT. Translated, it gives CASVPRGRPTGELFF.